These 21 T cell receptor beta chains came from one sample sequenced in a study of neurological immune-mediated disorders. Documented time point: technical triplicate 3. TCRdb analysed the 5' RACE reads with MiXCR anew, one entry per CDR3 protein. Counted here are about 44,000 distinct CDR3 sequences, 20% to 25% occurring once; the ten biggest clones make up 3.5% to 5%. Material for sequencing was PBMCs. These receptors originate from a man aged 55-75 years with HTLV-1-associated myelopathy (HAM/TSP).

At least ten counts were recorded for this clonotype. The genes are TRBV10-1 and TRBJ2-5, with 7 bases identical to TRBD2. J gave up 7 bases and V 3 bases, and 8 bases lay outside the gene matches. The germline gives CDR1 WNHNN, CDR2 SYGVQD (reference sequence). The CDR3 has 14 amino acids. In nucleotides, the CDR3 is TGCGCCAGCAGTGATTCGGGACTACCGGGGACCCAGTACTTC. Residues: CASSDSGLPGTQYF.

This clonotype occurred many times. V and J are TRBV5-1 and TRBJ1-4, with 8 bases matching TRBD1. This CDR3 has 15 amino acids. Germline CDR1 and CDR2: SGHRS and YFSETQ. V lost 4 bases to trimming and J lost 7 bases; unmatched junction nucleotides: 9. The CDR3 loop is CASSRDTGGREKLFF. The CDR3 DNA reads TGCGCCAGCAGCAGAGATACAGGGGGGCGTGAAAAACTGTTTTTT.

This clonotype has just a few counts. This chain joins TRBV7-2 and TRBJ1-6; D remains ambiguous. The CDR3 contains 13 residues. The germline V and J ends were trimmed by 4 bases and 10 bases, with 11 bases remaining between them. Germline CDR1 SGHTA, CDR2 FQGNSA. CDR3 residues: CASSSTYGSPLHF. The CDR3 DNA reads TGTGCCAGCAGCTCGACCTATGGGTCACCCCTCCACTTT.

This clonotype was seen repeatedly, ten times or more. This chain connects TRBV12-3 or TRBV12-4 to TRBJ1-5, with D hard to call. V lost 2 bases and J lost 7, with 9 bases in between. CDR3 length equals 13 residues. This CDR3 is CASSLTDGQPQHF. Here the CDR3 DNA reads TGTGCCAGCAGTTTAACTGACGGGCAGCCCCAGCATTTT.

In this sample, this clonotype turned up many times. V usage is TRBV5-1 and J usage is TRBJ2-7, with 7 bases lining up with TRBD1. CDR3 size: 15 residues. CDR1 is SGHRS, CDR2 YFSETQ, per germline. V shed 0 bases and J 4 bases; nucleotides not matched to a gene: 7. The CDR3 loop reads CASSLVDRAQYEQYF. The CDR3 DNA reads as TGCGCCAGCAGCTTGGTAGACAGGGCACAGTACGAGCAGTACTTC.

This clonotype was found many times. The germline gene is not matched at one end of the junction; a read error may be the cause. This rearrangement joins TRBV3-1 to TRBJ2-5, with D unclear. The CDR3 extends over 14 amino acids. Germline CDR1 and CDR2: LGHDT and YNNKEL (reference sequence). The CDR3 reads CASSQDATQRPLNF. CDR3 sequence (DNA): TGTGCCAGCAGCCAAGACGCAACACAGAGGCCATTGAACTTC.

This clonotype has at least ten counts. This rearrangement joins TRBV7-8 to TRBJ1-4; D is perhaps TRBD1 (6 bases). Germline values: CDR1 SGHVS, CDR2 FQNEAQ. The germline V and J ends were trimmed by 4 bases and 2 bases, with 11 bases remaining between them. The CDR3 has 15 amino acids. CDR3 amino acids: CASSSGGGTNEKLFF. In DNA, the CDR3 is TGTGCCAGCAGCTCCGGGGGGGGCACTAATGAAAAACTGTTTTTT.

As to this clonotype: A much larger clone sits a single nucleotide away, making a read error possible. V and J are TRBV6-2 or TRBV6-3 and TRBJ2-1, with D uncertain. The CDR3 extends over 11 amino acids. Trimming took 5 bases from V and 8 from J, leaving 7 bases between them. The V gene's germline CDR1 is MNHEY and CDR2 SVGEGT. CDR3 sequence (DNA): TGTGCCAGCAGTCTACATTATGAGCAGTTCTTC. Its translation is CASSLHYEQFF.

This clonotype has at least ten counts. The chain's CDR3 is CASSYTGTYEQYF. CDR3 DNA sequence: TGTGCCAGCAGCTACACCGGGACCTACGAGCAGTACTTC. The rearrangement joins TRBV11-1 to TRBJ2-7; TRBD2 might be the D (5 bases). This CDR3 spans 13 amino acids. Germline CDR1 and CDR2: SGHAT and FQDESV (reference sequence). Trimming took off 4 bases at V and 2 bases at J, with 9 bases between the two ends.

This clonotype was counted at least ten times. The chain has TRBV7-9 and TRBJ2-7; a possible D gene is TRBD2 (5 bases). Germline-derived CDR1 and CDR2 are SEHNR and FQNEAQ (reference sequence). CDR3 length: 13 amino acids. Deletions cut 5 bases from V and 4 bases from J, with 12 bases between. This CDR3 reads CASSATGTYEQYF. In DNA, the CDR3 is TGTGCCAGCAGCGCCACGGGAACGTACGAGCAGTACTTC.

This clonotype has ten or more counts. The chain carries TRBV29-1 and TRBJ2-4; the match to TRBD1 covers 8 bases. The V and J ends lost 3 bases and 4 bases, in that order; junction bases with no gene match: 2. Germline CDR1 SQVTM, CDR2 ANQGSEA. CDR3 length equals 13 residues. CDR3 nucleotides: TGCAGCGTTGAGACAGGGGCTAAAAACATTCAGTACTTC. Amino acids: CSVETGAKNIQYF.

At least ten counts were recorded for this clonotype. The chain uses TRBV10-1 and TRBJ2-1, with 12 nucleotides matching TRBD2. CDR1 is WNHNN and CDR2 is SYGVQD in the germline V gene (reference sequence). V was pared by 0 bases and J by 10 bases, with 7 bases of the junction left unmatched. CDR3 length: 16 amino acids. CDR3 sequence reads: CASSESRLAGVAEQFF. The CDR3 nucleotides read TGCGCCAGCAGTGAGTCTAGACTAGCGGGAGTCGCGGAGCAGTTCTTC.

This clonotype was counted many times. This chain joins TRBV5-1 and TRBJ1-2; D unclear. The CDR3 loop spans 12 amino acids. Germline CDR1 and CDR2: SGHRS and YFSETQ. Trimming pared 3 bases from V and 4 bases from J, leaving 7 bases between. The chain's CDR3 is CASSYEFYGYTF. The CDR3 DNA reads TGCGCCAGCAGCTACGAATTCTATGGCTACACCTTC.

The table lists this clonotype with many counts. The J gene is TRBJ1-1, the V gene TRBV5-1; D is perhaps TRBD1 (5 bases). The germline V and J ends were trimmed by 3 bases and 7 bases, with 16 bases remaining between them. Germline CDR1 is SGHRS and CDR2 is YFSETQ. CDR3 length: 14 amino acids. CDR3 sequence: CASSSRSGGGEAFF. The CDR3 DNA sequence: TGCGCCAGCAGCTCGAGGAGTGGCGGGGGTGAAGCTTTCTTT.

V usage is TRBV29-1 and J usage is TRBJ1-1; D is perhaps TRBD1 (5 bases). Germline CDR1 SQVTM, CDR2 ANQGSEA. This CDR3 has 11 amino acids. The CDR3 DNA sequence: TGCAGTGCTACAAAGGGGACTGAAAATTTCTTT. Protein: CSATKGTENFF.

This clonotype came up many times. The chain combines TRBV28 with TRBJ2-7, with TRBD2 matching over 7 bases. V lost 8 bases to trimming and J lost 1 base; unmatched junction nucleotides: 11. The CDR3 totals 15 residues. Looked up from germline, CDR1 is MDHEN and CDR2 is SYDVKM. The CDR3 nucleotides read TGTGCCAGCCAAGGAGGCGGGAGAAATTCCTACGAGCAGTACTTC. Its translation: CASQGGGRNSYEQYF.

Many counts were recorded for this clonotype. The chain links TRBV5-1 to TRBJ2-5, with 11 bases identical to TRBD1. This CDR3 is 15 amino acids long. The V segment lost 4 bases and the J segment 4 bases; nucleotides outside the gene matches: 6. Germline V gene sequence: CDR1 SGHRS, CDR2 YFSETQ. Here the CDR3 reads CASSPGQGAGETQYF. The DNA for the CDR3 is TGCGCCAGCAGCCCTGGACAGGGGGCCGGAGAGACCCAGTACTTC.

This clonotype was counted at least ten times. This rearrangement joins TRBV5-6 to TRBJ2-5; D might be TRBD1 (6 bases). Germline V gene sequence: CDR1 SGHDT, CDR2 YYEEEE. V was trimmed by 1 base and J by 4 bases, leaving 8 bases between them. The CDR3 contains 13 residues. The CDR3 nucleotides are TGTGCCAGCAGCTTGCAACAGGGAGAGACCCAGTACTTC. Protein: CASSLQQGETQYF.

This clonotype was seen repeatedly, ten times or more. The V and J genes are TRBV29-1 and TRBJ1-1; 7 bases are shared with TRBD1. The junction had 5 bases not matched to a gene; V was cut back by 3 bases and J by 4 bases. This CDR3 region has 13 residues. Germline-derived CDR1 and CDR2 are SQVTM and ANQGSEA. In DNA form, the CDR3 reads TGCAGCGTTGATGGACAGGAGGGCACTGAAGCTTTCTTT. Its protein product is CSVDGQEGTEAFF.

This clonotype appeared many times. The chain has TRBV3-1 and TRBJ2-3; 9 bases match TRBD2. Per germline, CDR1 LGHDT and CDR2 YNNKEL (reference sequence). V trimming: 4 bases; J trimming: 3 bases; junction bases outside the gene matches: 8. This CDR3 is built from 16 residues. CDR3: CASSPSGRSSTDTQYF. As DNA, the CDR3 is TGTGCCAGCAGCCCCAGCGGGAGGAGTTCGACAGATACGCAGTATTTT.

The V gene is TRBV5-1, the J gene TRBJ2-5; D is unclear. The CDR3 is made up of 13 amino acids. In germline, CDR1 is SGHRS, CDR2 YFSETQ. V shed 6 bases and J shed 5 bases, with 14 bases lying between them. The CDR3 sequence is CASMGGAGETQYF. The CDR3, as DNA: TGCGCCAGCATGGGCGGAGCCGGGGAGACCCAGTACTTC. The whole variable domain, remainder taken from reference TRBV5-1 and TRBJ2-5, is KAGVTQTPRYLIKTRGQQVTLSCSPISGHRSVSWYQQTPGQGLQFLFEYFSETQRNKGNFPGRFSGRQFSNSRSEMNVSTLELGDSALYLCASMGGAGETQYFGPGTRLLVL.